This TCR beta chain was captured in a study of early stage breast cancer tumors. Germline V gives CDR1 LNHDA, CDR2 SQIVND (reference sequence). The CDR3 is made up of 14 amino acids. V was shortened by 7 bases and J by 2 bases, with 14 bases between the two germline ends. Concerning this clone itself: Its antigen is undetermined.

Each sample had two DNA replicates, roughly 0.48 ug blood or roughly 1.4 ug tissue. This table comes from immunoSEQ multiplex PCR, and its TCRdb copy is limited to in-frame clones, with some not included. This sample has approximately 70,000 clones, with over 80% found just once. Study outcomes and limitations: Blood repertoires resembled normal breast more than tumor. Most shared enriched TCRB sequences were commonly generated ones.

The sequence was obtained from a middle-aged person with breast cancer. Input material: blood. This chain links TRBV19 with TRBJ1-2; D is unclear. The CDR3 region has the DNA TGTGCCAGTATTGGTCCAGATCCCAACTATGGCTACACCTTC. It specifies CASIGPDPNYGYTF.